The TCR beta chain described here comes from a study of neoadjuvant anti-PD-1 for oral cavity cancer. Study-wide points: Treg/Th17 ratio rose with pretreatment blood and fell with post-treatment tumor TCRbeta clonality.

Turning to this clone: Its antigen is not identified.

Trimming took 4 bases from V and 10 from J; bases not matched to a gene: 7. CDR1 and CDR2 (germline): MNHEY, SVGAGI. The CDR3 is made up of 13 amino acids. Only in-frame clones appear in the TCRdb table, and some are missing; sequencing was by immunoSEQ multiplex PCR. The sample has tens of thousands of clones, more than 65% seen once; the top ten hold 2.5% to 3%. This sequence joins TRBV6-5 and TRBJ2-3, with 8 bases matching TRBD2. The receptor comes from a person between 40 and 85 years old with oral cavity squamous cell carcinoma. The starting material was PBMCs, obtained before nivolumab (anti-PD-1) treatment. CDR3 residues: CASSSMAGGSQYF. CDR3 sequence (DNA): TGTGCCAGCAGTTCCATGGCGGGGGGATCGCAGTATTTT.